This T cell receptor beta chain was recorded in a study of read filtering for tumor transcriptome and immune sequencing. This library used 300 to 500 ng RNA and molecular barcoded adaptors spanning alpha/delta and beta/gamma chains. TCRdb fed the reads into MiXCR, producing one record per CDR3 protein. In the table there are about 57,000 distinct CDR3 sequences, around a fifth of which are singletons. The length of the CDR3 is 16 residues. Germline V gene lookup returns CDR1 MDHEN and CDR2 SYDVKM. On this clonotype: A junction end diverges from the germline sequence, so it may reflect a read error.

V and J are TRBV28 and TRBJ2-2, with TRBD2 matching 10 bases. The TCR sequence derives from a donor over 35 with multiple myeloma. Sequenced: a population of CD138-negative cells sorted from bone marrow. The CDR3 DNA reads TGTGCCAGCAGTTTATCGTCTAGCGGGAGTGCCGGGGGGCTGTTTTTT. Protein product: CASSLSSSGSAGGLFF.